Sequencing of this TCR beta chain was carried out in a study of CXCR3-negative and CXCR3-positive naive CD8 T cells. Study-level results: TRBV-TRBJ usage was alike in naive CXCR3-negative and CXCR3-positive cells but differed in memory cells. Memory CD8+ cells had much lower diversity, and both naive subsets had comparably high diversity.

Germline assignment: CDR1 SGHTA and CDR2 FQGNSA. This CDR3 region has 17 residues. The method, 5' RACE with UMI labels, was used to prepare the TRB cDNA libraries. For each CDR3 protein, TCRdb gives one entry from its re-call of the 5' RACE reads, without DNA. The sample has about 62,000 distinct CDR3 sequences, and its top ten clones hold 4.3%. Worth noting for this clonotype: Its antigen is not identified.

The sequenced sample consisted of naive CXCR3- CD8+ T cells from blood. Subset denoted: CD45RO-CCR7+CD27+CD95- naive CD8+ T cells lacking CXCR3 (TNR3-). This TCR was recovered from a human donor in good health. Some clones in this sample may be carry-over from other donors' samples. V and J are TRBV7-2 and TRBJ2-7; TCRdb's D call, TRBD2, is unchecked because there is no DNA. The CDR3 here is CASSAALTSIGSYEQYF.